What follows describes a single T cell receptor beta chain. Its target is unknown. This sample is drawn from a study of cytomegalovirus exposure and HLA in healthy donors. Across the study: In terms of ancestry, the Caucasian-associated cluster contained roughly four fifths of the roughly 400 genotyped donors. Study findings and constraints: Most TCR beta V segments were productive about 90% or about 30% of the time in an earlier analysis.

A multiplex PCR was run with 60 Vbeta primers and 13 Jbeta primers. Profiling relied on immunoSEQ multiplex PCR, and the TCRdb table lists in-frame clones only, not all of them. The repertoire holds roughly 230,000 clones, with 78% as singletons. With V trimmed by 3 bases and J by 3 bases, 11 bases remained unmatched. The germline V gene has CDR1 MGHRA and CDR2 YSYEKL. The CDR3 is 16 amino acids. Sequencing was performed on PBMCs. This TCR derives from a boy aged 5-17 years in good health and CMV-seronegative. This sequence joins TRBV4-1 and TRBJ2-7; 7 nucleotides line up with TRBD2. The DNA for the CDR3 is TGCGCCAGCAGCCACCGCGGGGCTAGCGGAAGCTACGAGCAGTACTTC. Translating it yields CASSHRGASGSYEQYF.